Presented here are 5 T cell receptor beta chains from one specimen sequenced in a study of T cells in Graves' hyperthyroidism and ophthalmopathy. Authors of the study amplified TCR beta CDR3 regions from RNA transcripts. TCR CDR3 underwent first-round RT-PCR with the HTBI primer set. TCRdb processed the multiplex PCR reads anew with MiXCR; each CDR3 protein has one entry. In the table there are about half a million distinct CDR3 sequences, about 16% of which are singletons. Input material: blood. These receptors all stem from a woman aged 30 to 39 with Graves' ophthalmopathy.

There are many counts of this clonotype. The chain joins TRBV11-2 to TRBJ2-7, with a possible D match to TRBD2 (5 bases). The germline V and J ends were trimmed by 7 bases and 5 bases, with 15 bases remaining between them. The CDR3 is 13 amino acids. Germline V lookup: CDR1 SGHAT, CDR2 FQNNGV. CDR3 sequence reads: CASTIGGIDEQYF. The CDR3 coding sequence is TGTGCCAGCACGATTGGAGGAATCGACGAGCAGTACTTC.

This clonotype was detected ten times or more. The J gene is TRBJ2-1, the V gene TRBV27; 8 bases are a match to TRBD2. The CDR3 sequence is 19 residues long. After removal of 1 base from V and 1 base from J, the junction contained 12 bases not matched to a gene. The V gene's germline CDR1 is MNHEY and CDR2 SMNVEV (reference sequence). CDR3 protein: CASSLLRLAGRLSYNEQFF. The CDR3 DNA reads as TGTGCCAGCAGTTTATTAAGGCTAGCGGGCCGCCTTTCCTACAATGAGCAGTTCTTC.

This clonotype has only a few counts. The limits of the CDR3 on the DNA are not certain, so only TCRdb's listed CDR3 is given. The chain combines TRBV19 with TRBJ1-2. Germline CDR1 LNHDA, CDR2 SQIVND (reference sequence). From its first to its last residue, the CDR3 has 12 amino acids. This CDR3 reads CASTSDGAGYTF.

This clonotype was seen many times. V is TRBV20-1 and J is TRBJ1-1; D gene ambiguous. The length of the CDR3 is 11 residues. The germline CDR1 and CDR2 sequences are DFQATT and SNEGSKA (reference sequence). Trimming left V 0 bases short and J 6 bases short, with 5 bases between. The CDR3 coding sequence is TGCAGTGCTAGAGAGGGCGCTGAAGCTTTCTTT. Its translation: CSAREGAEAFF.

This clonotype has a count of ten or more. J is TRBJ2-7 and V is TRBV6-1, with 8 bases matching TRBD1. Trimming removed 2 bases from V and 0 bases from J; junction bases left unmatched: 6. The germline CDR1 and CDR2 sequences are MNHNS and SASEGT. CDR3 length equals 16 residues. The CDR3 sequence is CASSELWTGPSYEQYF. For the CDR3, the DNA is TGTGCCAGCAGTGAATTGTGGACAGGGCCCTCCTACGAGCAGTACTTC.